What follows are 6 T cell receptor beta chains derived from one specimen sequenced in a study of identical twins. In TCRdb, the 5' RACE reads were re-called with MiXCR into one record per CDR3 protein. Of fewer than 250,000 distinct CDR3 sequences in the sample, approximately 8% were seen once. Another study also made use of these data, one on yellow fever vaccine responses in identical twins.

Sequenced input: CD8+ T cells sorted from blood. These receptors all stem from a woman aged 18-29 years in good health.

This clonotype showed up just once. The chain links TRBV27 to TRBJ2-1; 12 bases are a match to TRBD1. Germline V gene sequence: CDR1 MNHEY, CDR2 SMNVEV (reference sequence). The V gene end was trimmed by 11 bases and the J gene end by 1 base; junction bases not matched to a gene: 15. The CDR3 has 18 residues. Here the CDR3 DNA reads TGTGCCCGACGCCGGGACAGGGGGCAAGTTGGATCCTACAATGAGCAGTTCTTC. Translated: CARRRDRGQVGSYNEQFF.

This clonotype was seen at least ten times. CDR3 in amino acids: CASSLSMNTEAFF. DNA of the CDR3: TGTGCCAGCAGCCTATCGATGAACACTGAAGCTTTCTTT. The chain links TRBV3-1 to TRBJ1-1; the D is unclear. The CDR3 sequence is 13 residues long. Per germline, CDR1 LGHDT and CDR2 YNNKEL (reference sequence). Trimming stripped 4 bases from V and 0 bases from J, with 6 bases between.

The chain carries TRBV15 and TRBJ2-7, with 8 bases fitting TRBD2. V trimming: 4 bases; J trimming: 2 bases; junction bases outside the gene matches: 1. The CDR3 loop spans 13 amino acids. Germline V gene data show CDR1 as LNHNV and CDR2 as YYDKDF (reference sequence). CDR3 protein: CATSTGGTYEQYF. The CDR3 DNA follows: TGTGCCACCAGCACGGGAGGGACCTACGAGCAGTACTTC. The full variable domain, in which reference TRBV15 and TRBJ2-7 provide the parts outside the CDR3, is DAMVIQNPRYQVTQFGKPVTLSCSQTLNHNVMYWYQQKSSQAPKLLFHYYDKDFNNEADTPDNFQSRRPNTSFCFLDIRSPGLGDTAMYLCATSTGGTYEQYFGPGTRLTVT.

This chain links TRBV12-3 or TRBV12-4 with TRBJ2-7; D remains unclear. This CDR3 contains 13 residues. Trimming removed 5 bases from V and 5 bases from J, with 13 bases in between. The CDR3 coding sequence is TGTGCCAGCAGTCCACCGATTAAGGACGAGCAGTACTTC. Translated, it gives CASSPPIKDEQYF.

This clonotype was picked up a small number of times. The CDR3 coding sequence is TGTGCCAGCAGCTTAGATGGTCTGGGACACACGTACCAAGAGACCCAGTACTTC. It is translated as CASSLDGLGHTYQETQYF. The V call is TRBV11-2, the J call TRBJ2-5; tentatively, D is TRBD1 (6 bases). Germline loops: CDR1 SGHAT, CDR2 FQNNGV. The CDR3 is 18 amino acids. V was trimmed by 0 bases and J by 0 bases, leaving 17 bases between them. The full variable domain, with the rest looked up from reference TRBV11-2 and TRBJ2-5, is EAGVAQSPRYKIIEKRQSVAFWCNPISGHATLYWYQQILGQGPKLLIQFQNNGVVDDSQLPKDRFSAERLKGVDSTLKIQPAKLEDSAVYLCASSLDGLGHTYQETQYFGPGTRLLVL.

This clonotype has just a few counts. The chain recombines TRBV7-9 with TRBJ2-1; D is undetermined. The CDR3 consists of 14 residues. Trimming left V 6 bases short and J 8 bases short, with 17 bases between. Germline CDR1 SEHNR, CDR2 FQNEAQ (reference sequence). The CDR3 DNA reads TGTGCCAGCAGTCTTCTGGTCAATCGGGATGAGCAGTTCTTC. Amino acid sequence: CASSLLVNRDEQFF.